This T cell receptor (beta chain) was identified in a study of shared clonotypes between healthy human individuals. Some clones are missing from TCRdb's copy, which holds only in-frame ones; the method was immunoSEQ multiplex PCR. Of about a million clones listed, around 77% are singletons. The germline V gene has CDR1 SGHRS and CDR2 YFSETQ. V gave up 2 bases and J gave up 9 bases; unmatched junction bases: 10. There are 18 residues in the CDR3. Each sample came from a Caucasian adult donor living in Nashville, Tennessee. This chain links TRBV5-1 with TRBJ2-2; 16 bases are shared with TRBD2. Sequencing was done on a sample of memory CD4+ T cells from PBMCs. The subset is: CD45RA-negative fraction. The origin of this receptor is a man younger than 35 in good health. Some clones in this sample may be carry-over from other donors' samples. CDR3 amino acids: CASSLEGLAGGAHRELFF. The CDR3 DNA is TGCGCCAGCAGCTTAGAGGGACTAGCGGGAGGGGCACACCGGGAGCTGTTTTTT.